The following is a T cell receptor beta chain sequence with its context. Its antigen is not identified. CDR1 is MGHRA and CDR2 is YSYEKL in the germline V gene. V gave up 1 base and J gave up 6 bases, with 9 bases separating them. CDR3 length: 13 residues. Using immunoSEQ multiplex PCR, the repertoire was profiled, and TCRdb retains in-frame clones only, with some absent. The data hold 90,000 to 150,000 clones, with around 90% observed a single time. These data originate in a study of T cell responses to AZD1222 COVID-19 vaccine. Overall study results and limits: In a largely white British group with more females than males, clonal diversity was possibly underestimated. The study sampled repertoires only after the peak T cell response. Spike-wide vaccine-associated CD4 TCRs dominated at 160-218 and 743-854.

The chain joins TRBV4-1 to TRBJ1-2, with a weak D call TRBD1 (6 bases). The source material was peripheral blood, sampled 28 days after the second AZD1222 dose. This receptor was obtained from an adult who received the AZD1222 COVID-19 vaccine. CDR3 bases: TGCGCCAGCAGCCAAGTCAAGGGGGATGGCTACACCTTC. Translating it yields CASSQVKGDGYTF.